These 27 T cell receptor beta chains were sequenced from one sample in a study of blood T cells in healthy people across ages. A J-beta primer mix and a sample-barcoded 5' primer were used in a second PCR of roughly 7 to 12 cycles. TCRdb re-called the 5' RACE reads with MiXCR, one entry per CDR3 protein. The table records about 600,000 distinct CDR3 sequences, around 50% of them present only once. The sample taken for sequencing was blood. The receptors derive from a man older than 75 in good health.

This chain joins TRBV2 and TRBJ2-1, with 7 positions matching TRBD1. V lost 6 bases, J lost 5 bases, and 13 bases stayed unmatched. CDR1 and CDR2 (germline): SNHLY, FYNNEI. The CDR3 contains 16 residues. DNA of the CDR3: TGTGCCAGCAGCCCTAGGTCTGGACAGGTTAACAATGAGCAGTTCTTC. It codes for CASSPRSGQVNNEQFF.

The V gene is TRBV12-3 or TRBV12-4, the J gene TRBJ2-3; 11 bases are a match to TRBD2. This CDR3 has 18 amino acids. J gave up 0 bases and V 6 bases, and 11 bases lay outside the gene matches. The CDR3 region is CASRLTSGGRTSTDTQYF. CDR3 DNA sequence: TGTGCCAGCAGACTTACTAGCGGGGGTAGGACTAGCACAGATACGCAGTATTTT.

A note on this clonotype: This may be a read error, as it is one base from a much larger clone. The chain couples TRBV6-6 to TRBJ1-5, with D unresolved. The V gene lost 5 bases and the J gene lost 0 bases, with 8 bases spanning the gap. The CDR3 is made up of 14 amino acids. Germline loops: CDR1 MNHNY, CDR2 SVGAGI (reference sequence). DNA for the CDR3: TGTGCCAGCAGTGACTTTGATAGCAATCAGCCCCAGCATTTT. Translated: CASSDFDSNQPQHF.

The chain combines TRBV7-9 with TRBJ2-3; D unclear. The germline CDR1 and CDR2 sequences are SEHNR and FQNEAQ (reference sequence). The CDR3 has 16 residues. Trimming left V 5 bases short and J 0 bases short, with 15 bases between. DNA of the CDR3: TGTGCCAGCAGCCCCGCTCTAACACTGAGCACAGATACGCAGTATTTT. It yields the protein CASSPALTLSTDTQYF.

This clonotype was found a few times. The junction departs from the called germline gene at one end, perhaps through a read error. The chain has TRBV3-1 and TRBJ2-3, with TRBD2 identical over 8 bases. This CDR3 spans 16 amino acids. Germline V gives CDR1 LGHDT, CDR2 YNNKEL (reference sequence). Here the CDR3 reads CASSQGLAGGTDTQYF. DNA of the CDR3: TGTGCCAGCAGTCAAGGCCTAGCGGGCGGCACAGATACGCAGTATTTT.

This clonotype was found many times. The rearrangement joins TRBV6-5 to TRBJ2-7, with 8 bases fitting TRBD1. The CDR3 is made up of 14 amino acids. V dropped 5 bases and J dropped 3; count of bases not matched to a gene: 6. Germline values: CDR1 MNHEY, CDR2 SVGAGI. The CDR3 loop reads CASSRQGSIYEQYF. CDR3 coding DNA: TGTGCCAGCAGTCGACAGGGGTCAATCTACGAGCAGTACTTC.

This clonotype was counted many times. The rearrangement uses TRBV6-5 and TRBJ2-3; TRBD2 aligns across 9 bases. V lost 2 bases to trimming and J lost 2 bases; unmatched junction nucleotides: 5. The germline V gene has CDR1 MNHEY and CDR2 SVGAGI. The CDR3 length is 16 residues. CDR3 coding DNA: TGTGCCAGCAGTTACCAGCCGGGACTAGCCACAGATACGCAGTATTTT. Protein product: CASSYQPGLATDTQYF.

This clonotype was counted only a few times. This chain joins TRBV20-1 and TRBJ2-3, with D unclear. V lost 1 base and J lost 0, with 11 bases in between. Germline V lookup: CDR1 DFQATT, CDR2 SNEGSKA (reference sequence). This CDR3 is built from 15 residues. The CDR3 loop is CSARGDGRSTDTQYF. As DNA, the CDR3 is TGCAGTGCTAGAGGTGATGGCAGGAGCACAGATACGCAGTATTTT.

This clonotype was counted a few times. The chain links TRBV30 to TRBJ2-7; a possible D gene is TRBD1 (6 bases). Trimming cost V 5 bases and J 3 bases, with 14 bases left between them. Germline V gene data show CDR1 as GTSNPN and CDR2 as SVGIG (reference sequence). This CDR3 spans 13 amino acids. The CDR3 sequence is CAWAWQGRYEQYF. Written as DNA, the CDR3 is TGTGCCTGGGCGTGGCAGGGGCGCTACGAGCAGTACTTC.

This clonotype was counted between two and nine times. CDR3: CASSLFAYEQYF. As DNA, the CDR3 is TGTGCCAGCAGCTTGTTTGCCTACGAGCAGTACTTC. J is TRBJ2-7 and V is TRBV5-6; no definite D call. V lost 1 base and J 2 bases, leaving 4 bases between the germline ends. This CDR3 contains 12 residues. Germline V gene data show CDR1 as SGHDT and CDR2 as YYEEEE.

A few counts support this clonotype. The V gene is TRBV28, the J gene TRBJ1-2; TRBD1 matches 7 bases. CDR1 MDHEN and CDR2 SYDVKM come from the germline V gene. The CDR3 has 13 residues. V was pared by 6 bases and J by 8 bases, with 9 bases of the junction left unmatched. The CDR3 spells CASRLTGAGGYTF. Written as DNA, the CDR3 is TGTGCCAGCAGACTCACAGGGGCTGGAGGCTACACCTTC.

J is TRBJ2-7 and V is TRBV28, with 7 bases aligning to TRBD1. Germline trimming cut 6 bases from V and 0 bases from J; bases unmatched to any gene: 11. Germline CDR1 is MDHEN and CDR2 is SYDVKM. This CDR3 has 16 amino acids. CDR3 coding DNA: TGTGCCAGCAGCATACGGAACAGGGGTCACTCCTACGAGCAGTACTTC. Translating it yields CASSIRNRGHSYEQYF.

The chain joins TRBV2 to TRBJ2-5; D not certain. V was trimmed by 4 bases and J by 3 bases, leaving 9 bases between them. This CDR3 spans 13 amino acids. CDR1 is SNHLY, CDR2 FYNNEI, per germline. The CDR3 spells CASSVSPKETQYF. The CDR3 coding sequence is TGTGCCAGCAGTGTCAGTCCGAAAGAGACCCAGTACTTC.

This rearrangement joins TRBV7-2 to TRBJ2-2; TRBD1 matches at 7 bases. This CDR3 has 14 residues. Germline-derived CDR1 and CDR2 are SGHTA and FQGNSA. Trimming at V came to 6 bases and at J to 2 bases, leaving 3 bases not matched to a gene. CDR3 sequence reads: CASSWDSNTGELFF. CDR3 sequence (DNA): TGTGCCAGCAGTTGGGACAGTAACACCGGGGAGCTGTTTTTT.

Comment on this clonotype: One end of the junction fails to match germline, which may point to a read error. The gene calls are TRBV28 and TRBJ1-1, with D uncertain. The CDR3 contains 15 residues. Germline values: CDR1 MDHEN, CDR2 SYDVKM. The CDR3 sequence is CVSSAGGVGNTEAFF. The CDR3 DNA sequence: TGTGTCAGCAGTGCAGGCGGCGTCGGGAACACTGAAGCTTTCTTT.

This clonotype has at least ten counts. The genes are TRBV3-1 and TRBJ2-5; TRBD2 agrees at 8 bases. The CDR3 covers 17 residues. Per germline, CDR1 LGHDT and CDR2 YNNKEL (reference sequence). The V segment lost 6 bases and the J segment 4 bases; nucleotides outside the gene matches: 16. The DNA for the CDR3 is TGTGCCAGCAGTCTCCGGGAACGGGGGGGCCAAACAGAGACCCAGTACTTC. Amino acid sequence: CASSLRERGGQTETQYF.

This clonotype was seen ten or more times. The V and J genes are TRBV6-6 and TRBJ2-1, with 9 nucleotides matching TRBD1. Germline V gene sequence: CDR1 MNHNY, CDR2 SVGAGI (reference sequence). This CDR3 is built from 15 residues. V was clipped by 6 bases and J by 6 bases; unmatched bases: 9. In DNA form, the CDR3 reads TGTGCCAGCAGGGACGAACAGGGGGCCGGCAATGAGCAGTTCTTC. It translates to CASRDEQGAGNEQFF.

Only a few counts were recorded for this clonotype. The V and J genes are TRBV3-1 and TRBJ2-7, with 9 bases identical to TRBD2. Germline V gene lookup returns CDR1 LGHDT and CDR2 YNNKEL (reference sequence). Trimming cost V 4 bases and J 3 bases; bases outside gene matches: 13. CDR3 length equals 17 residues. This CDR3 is CASSPTQTSGPFYEQYF. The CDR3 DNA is TGTGCCAGCAGCCCCACCCAGACTAGCGGACCCTTCTACGAGCAGTACTTC.

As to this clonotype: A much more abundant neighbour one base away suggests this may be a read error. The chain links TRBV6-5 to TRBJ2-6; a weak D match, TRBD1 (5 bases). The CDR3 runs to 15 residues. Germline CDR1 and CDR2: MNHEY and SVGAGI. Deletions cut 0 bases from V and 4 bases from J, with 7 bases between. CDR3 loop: CASSYSGVGANVLTF. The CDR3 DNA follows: TGTGCCAGCAGTTACTCAGGGGTCGGGGCCAACGTCCTGACTTTC.

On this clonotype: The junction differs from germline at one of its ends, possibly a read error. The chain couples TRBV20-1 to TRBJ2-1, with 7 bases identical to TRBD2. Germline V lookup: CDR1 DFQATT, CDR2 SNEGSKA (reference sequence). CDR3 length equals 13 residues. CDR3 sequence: CNASGGVGNEQFF. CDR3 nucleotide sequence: TGCAATGCTAGCGGCGGGGTTGGCAATGAGCAGTTCTTC.

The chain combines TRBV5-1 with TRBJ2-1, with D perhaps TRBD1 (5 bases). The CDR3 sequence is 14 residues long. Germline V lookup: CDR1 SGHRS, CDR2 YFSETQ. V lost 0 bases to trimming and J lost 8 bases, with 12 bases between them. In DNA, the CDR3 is TGCGCCAGCAGCTTGGGGACCCTCAGGGATGAGCAGTTCTTC. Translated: CASSLGTLRDEQFF.

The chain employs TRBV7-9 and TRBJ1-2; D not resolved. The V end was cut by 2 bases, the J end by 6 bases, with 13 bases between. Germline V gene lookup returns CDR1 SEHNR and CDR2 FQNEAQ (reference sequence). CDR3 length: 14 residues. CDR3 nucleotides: TGTGCCAGCAGCTTAAGTCAACCACTTAATGGCTACACCTTC. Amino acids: CASSLSQPLNGYTF.

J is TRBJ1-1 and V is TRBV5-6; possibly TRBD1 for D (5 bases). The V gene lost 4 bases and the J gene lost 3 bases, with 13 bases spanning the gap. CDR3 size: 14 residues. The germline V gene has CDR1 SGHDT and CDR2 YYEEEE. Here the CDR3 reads CASSLIGAYTEAFF. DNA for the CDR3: TGTGCCAGCAGCCTAATCGGGGCGTACACTGAAGCTTTCTTT.

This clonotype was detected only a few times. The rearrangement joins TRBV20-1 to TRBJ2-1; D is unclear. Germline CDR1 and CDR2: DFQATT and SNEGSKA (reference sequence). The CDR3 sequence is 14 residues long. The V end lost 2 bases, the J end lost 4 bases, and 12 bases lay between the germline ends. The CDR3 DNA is TGCAGTGCTAGACCGAGTTTAGGGTACAATGAGCAGTTCTTC. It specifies CSARPSLGYNEQFF.

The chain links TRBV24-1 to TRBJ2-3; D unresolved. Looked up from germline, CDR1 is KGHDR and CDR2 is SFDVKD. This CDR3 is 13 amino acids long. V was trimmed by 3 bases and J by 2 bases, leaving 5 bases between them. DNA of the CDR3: TGTGCCACCAGTGATGGGATCACAGATACGCAGTATTTT. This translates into CATSDGITDTQYF.

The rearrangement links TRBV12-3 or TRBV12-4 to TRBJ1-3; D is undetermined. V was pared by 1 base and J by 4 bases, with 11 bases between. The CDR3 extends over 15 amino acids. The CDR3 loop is CASSLVAGPGNTIYF. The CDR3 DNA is TGTGCCAGCAGTTTAGTCGCCGGCCCGGGAAACACCATATATTTT.

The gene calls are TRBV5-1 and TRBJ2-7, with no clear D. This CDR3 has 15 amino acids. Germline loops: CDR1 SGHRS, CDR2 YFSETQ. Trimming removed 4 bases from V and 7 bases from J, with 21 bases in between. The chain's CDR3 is CASSPEWTGGREQYF. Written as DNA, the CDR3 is TGCGCCAGCAGCCCGGAGTGGACGGGCGGACGGGAGCAGTACTTC.